This TCR beta chain was identified during a study of shared clonotypes between healthy human individuals. Researchers ran the assay at a deep level. Clones were read by immunoSEQ multiplex PCR, and TCRdb kept only the in-frame ones, dropping some. The top ten clones hold 15% to 20% of a sample with hundreds of thousands of clones, 87% of them seen once. This clone showed up just once. What it binds is not known. Points from the study as a whole: Sampling involved blood alone; tissue repertoires likely differ.

CD45RO+ cells plus CCR7-negative CD45RA+ TemRA cells formed CD8 memory. Sequencing was carried out using memory CD8+ T cells sorted from blood. Stated subset: CD45RO+ cells pooled with CCR7-negative TemRA cells. The sequence derives from a man younger than 30 in good health.

CDR3 sequence reads: CASSGFFRGANVLTF. The CDR3 DNA is TGTGCCAGTTCTGGGTTTTTCCGGGGGGCCAACGTCCTGACTTTC. The rearrangement links TRBV28 to TRBJ2-6, with no clear D. V was pared by 9 bases and J by 4 bases, with 16 bases between. The germline V gene encodes CDR1 MDHEN and CDR2 SYDVKM. The CDR3 has 15 residues.